The 25 T cell receptor beta chains listed next were all sequenced from one sample in a study of blood T cell repertoires in COVID-19. The table came from immunoSEQ multiplex PCR; TCRdb's copy has only in-frame clones and leaves some out. This sample has approximately 110,000 clones, with more than 80% found just once. Sequenced sample: peripheral blood. The origin of the receptors is a woman aged 70 to 79 with acute or convalescent COVID-19.

This rearrangement joins TRBV27 to TRBJ1-5; 7 bases are shared with TRBD1. CDR3 length equals 15 residues. The germline V gene encodes CDR1 MNHEY and CDR2 SMNVEV (reference sequence). J was trimmed by 4 bases and V by 5 bases; bases with no gene match: 8. The CDR3 DNA is TGTGCCAGCAGTCCGCGGACAGGTCCGAATCAGCCCCAGCATTTT. Its protein product is CASSPRTGPNQPQHF.

The chain carries TRBV6-2 or TRBV6-3 and TRBJ2-7; 7 bases agree with TRBD1. Germline values: CDR1 MNHEY, CDR2 SVGEGT. This CDR3 contains 15 residues. The V and J ends lost 2 bases and 0 bases, in that order; junction bases with no gene match: 4. The CDR3 nucleotides are TGTGCCAGCAGTTACGGGACAGAGCTCTCCTACGAGCAGTACTTC. Translated: CASSYGTELSYEQYF.

The V gene is TRBV5-1, the J gene TRBJ2-1, with D possibly TRBD1 on 5 matching bases. CDR1 is SGHRS, CDR2 YFSETQ, per germline. With 7 bases removed from V and 6 bases from J, the gap between germline ends came to 14 bases. The CDR3 runs to 13 residues. The CDR3 bases are TGCGCCAGCGCCCGCCCCCAGGGCAATGAGCAGTTCTTC. Encoded protein: CASARPQGNEQFF.

The chain's CDR3 is CAWSVSHMNTEAFF. For the CDR3, the DNA is TGTGCCTGGAGTGTTAGCCATATGAACACTGAAGCTTTCTTT. The chain combines TRBV30 with TRBJ1-1; no clear D gene. CDR1 and CDR2 from the germline V gene are GTSNPN and SVGIG (reference sequence). V lost 0 bases to trimming and J lost 0 bases, with 8 bases between them. The CDR3 has 14 amino acids.

The chain employs TRBV12-3 or TRBV12-4 and TRBJ2-7, with D unresolved. The V end lost 6 bases, the J end lost 4 bases, and 7 bases lay between the germline ends. CDR3 length: 11 residues. DNA of the CDR3: TGTGCCAGCAGGACTCAATACGAGCAGTACTTC. Protein sequence: CASRTQYEQYF.

This clone was seen only once. The chain is built from TRBV18 and TRBJ2-1; 9 nucleotides align to TRBD1. V shed 2 bases and J 8 bases; nucleotides not matched to a gene: 4. Per germline, CDR1 KGHSH and CDR2 LQKENI. The CDR3 contains 14 residues. CDR3 nucleotides: TGTGCCAGCTCACCAATGGGACAGGGTGATGAGCAGTTCTTC. This codes for CASSPMGQGDEQFF.

This chain connects TRBV2 to TRBJ1-2; D gene unclear. CDR3 length equals 12 residues. Germline V CDR1 and CDR2: SNHLY, FYNNEI. V gave up 2 bases and J gave up 8 bases, with 9 bases separating them. CDR3 amino acids: CASSETELGYTF. The CDR3 region has the DNA TGTGCCAGCAGTGAAACTGAATTAGGCTACACCTTC. Looking up the rest from reference TRBV2 and TRBJ1-2 gives the full variable domain: EPEVTQTPSHQVTQMGQEVILRCVPISNHLYFYWYRQILGQKVEFLVSFYNNEISEKSEIFDDQFSVERPDGSNFTLKIRSTKLEDSAMYFCASSETELGYTFGSGTRLTVV.

The chain links TRBV7-2 to TRBJ2-5, with 14 bases identical to TRBD2. CDR3 length: 18 residues. Germline values: CDR1 SGHTA, CDR2 FQGNSA. The ends lost 3 bases at V and 1 base at J; junction bases unmatched: 7. CDR3 region: CASSFYLGLAGGQETQYF. CDR3 DNA sequence: TGTGCCAGCAGCTTCTACTTAGGACTAGCGGGGGGCCAAGAGACCCAGTACTTC.

This clone was seen a single time. The gene calls are TRBV19 and TRBJ1-5; TRBD1 matches at 10 bases. Germline V gene lookup returns CDR1 LNHDA and CDR2 SQIVND (reference sequence). The CDR3 runs to 16 residues. The V and J ends lost 6 bases and 0 bases, in that order; junction bases with no gene match: 5. In DNA, the CDR3 is TGTGCCAGTAGCCCCGGGACAGGGGATAGCAATCAGCCCCAGCATTTT. Protein: CASSPGTGDSNQPQHF.

This clone was observed a single time. The chain employs TRBV20-1 and TRBJ2-1, with TRBD2 matching over 10 bases. J was trimmed by 4 bases and V by 3 bases; bases with no gene match: 6. The CDR3 is 15 amino acids. CDR1 is DFQATT and CDR2 is SNEGSKA in the germline V gene (reference sequence). As DNA, the CDR3 is TGCAGTGCTAGTTTAGGGACTAGCGCATACAATGAGCAGTTCTTC. Translating gives CSASLGTSAYNEQFF.

The V gene is TRBV5-5, the J gene TRBJ2-3, with a weak D call TRBD2 (6 bases). The germline V and J ends were trimmed by 0 bases and 1 base, with 24 bases remaining between them. Germline-derived CDR1 and CDR2 are SGHKS and YYEKEE (reference sequence). The CDR3 runs 20 residues. CDR3 bases: TGTGCCAGCAGCTTGGGGAGGGGCTACGCCCGCAACGAGGGCACAGATACGCAGTATTTT. Residues: CASSLGRGYARNEGTDTQYF.

This rearrangement joins TRBV19 to TRBJ1-1; TRBD1 matches at 9 bases. The CDR3 loop spans 16 amino acids. From germline, CDR1 is LNHDA and CDR2 SQIVND (reference sequence). With V trimmed by 7 bases and J by 0 bases, 9 bases remained unmatched. CDR3 in DNA: TGTGCCAGTACCCCGACAGGGGGTTACGTGAACACTGAAGCTTTCTTT. Translating it yields CASTPTGGYVNTEAFF.

The chain combines TRBV7-2 with TRBJ1-1, with 7 bases fitting TRBD1. The CDR3 loop spans 16 amino acids. Trimming cost V 5 bases and J 3 bases; bases outside gene matches: 12. The V gene's germline CDR1 is SGHTA and CDR2 FQGNSA. Here the CDR3 reads CASSPRATDRDTEAFF. As DNA, the CDR3 is TGTGCCAGCAGCCCAAGGGCGACAGACAGGGACACTGAAGCTTTCTTT.

The sample holds a few counts of this clone. This sequence joins TRBV6-2 or TRBV6-3 and TRBJ1-5; TRBD1 aligns across 9 bases. Germline V CDR1 and CDR2: MNHEY, SVGEGT. V dropped 2 bases and J dropped 1; count of bases not matched to a gene: 12. The CDR3 is 19 amino acids. CDR3 DNA: TGTGCCAGCAGTTACGAAGTGGGACAGGGAGGTTCGAGCAATCAGCCCCAGCATTTT. It specifies CASSYEVGQGGSSNQPQHF.

The chain joins TRBV6-2 or TRBV6-3 to TRBJ1-1; D gene unclear. This CDR3 contains 15 residues. The V end was cut by 2 bases, the J end by 1 base, with 11 bases between. The germline V gene has CDR1 MNHEY and CDR2 SVGEGT. DNA for the CDR3: TGTGCCAGCAGTTACGAGGCACCGGCGAACACTGAAGCTTTCTTT. Encoded protein: CASSYEAPANTEAFF.

The chain recombines TRBV2 with TRBJ1-1, with 9 bases matching TRBD1. V lost 6 bases to trimming and J lost 6 bases; unmatched junction nucleotides: 11. Germline CDR1 SNHLY, CDR2 FYNNEI. This CDR3 has 15 amino acids. The CDR3 coding sequence is TGTGCCAGCAGACTTCTAGGGACAGGGCTCGCTGAAGCTTTCTTT. Its protein is CASRLLGTGLAEAFF.

J is TRBJ1-5 and V is TRBV19; 9 nucleotides line up with TRBD1. CDR1 and CDR2 from the germline V gene are LNHDA and SQIVND (reference sequence). With V trimmed by 3 bases and J by 0 bases, 9 bases remained unmatched. This CDR3 has 18 residues. CDR3 loop: CASSIPMGQGISNQPQHF. CDR3 in DNA: TGTGCCAGTAGTATTCCCATGGGACAGGGTATTAGCAATCAGCCCCAGCATTTT.

CDR3 coding DNA: TGTGCCAGCAGTGGCGGAATGACCGATTATAGCAATCAGCCCCAGCATTTT. The encoded protein is CASSGGMTDYSNQPQHF. This chain links TRBV28 with TRBJ1-5, with unresolved D. V dropped 5 bases and J dropped 0 bases, with 17 bases sitting between them. Germline assignment: CDR1 MDHEN and CDR2 SYDVKM. CDR3 length equals 17 residues.

The gene calls are TRBV19 and TRBJ1-2; D unresolved. Trimming took 3 bases from V and 8 from J, leaving 13 bases between them. In germline, CDR1 is LNHDA, CDR2 SQIVND (reference sequence). The CDR3 extends over 13 amino acids. The CDR3 loop reads CASSIGVGIGYTF. The DNA of the CDR3 is TGTGCCAGTAGTATCGGGGTCGGCATAGGCTACACCTTC.

Concerning this clone: Other DNA sequences in the same sample also yield this CDR3. The J gene is TRBJ2-1, the V gene TRBV7-2; perhaps TRBD1 as D (5 bases). The CDR3 loop spans 14 amino acids. The V and J ends lost 0 bases and 4 bases respectively, with 7 bases between them. Germline V CDR1 and CDR2: SGHTA, FQGNSA. CDR3 amino acids: CASSLAGPYNEQFF. Written as DNA, the CDR3 is TGTGCCAGCAGCTTAGCGGGGCCGTACAATGAGCAGTTCTTC.

This clone has more than one count but fewer than ten. The chain combines TRBV6-1 with TRBJ1-5; no clear D. Trimming stripped 3 bases from V and 4 bases from J, with 10 bases between. CDR3 size: 14 residues. CDR1 is MNHNS, CDR2 SASEGT, per germline. CDR3 region: CASSDGDTNQPQHF. CDR3 sequence (DNA): TGTGCCAGCAGTGACGGTGACACAAATCAGCCCCAGCATTTT.

This clone was seen once. V gene TRBV4-3 combines with J gene TRBJ1-4; 12 nucleotides line up with TRBD1. V lost 0 bases and J lost 3; bases outside the gene matches: 8. The CDR3 has 19 residues. CDR1 is LGHNA, CDR2 YSLEER, per germline. CDR3 DNA: TGCGCCAGCAGCCAAGATCGGGGACAGGGGGCGGAGGCTAATGAAAAACTGTTTTTT. It encodes CASSQDRGQGAEANEKLFF.

This clone appeared once. DNA of the CDR3: TGTGCCAGCAGAGGACAGGGAAGGATCTCACCCCTCCACTTT. Translation gives CASRGQGRISPLHF. This chain links TRBV27 with TRBJ1-6; TRBD1 matches at 8 bases. Per germline, CDR1 MNHEY and CDR2 SMNVEV (reference sequence). The CDR3 is 14 residues long. Trimming took 6 bases from V and 10 from J; bases not matched to a gene: 8.

J is TRBJ1-5 and V is TRBV19, with TRBD1 matching 8 bases. The CDR3 length is 19 residues. The V gene end was trimmed by 3 bases and the J gene end by 0 bases; junction bases not matched to a gene: 13. Germline CDR1 reads LNHDA; CDR2 reads SQIVND (reference sequence). In DNA form, the CDR3 reads TGTGCCAGTAGTATCGATCGGACAGGGAGGATTAATAGCAATCAGCCCCAGCATTTT. It translates to CASSIDRTGRINSNQPQHF.

The chain couples TRBV7-2 to TRBJ1-1; D might be TRBD1 (5 bases). The V end was cut by 1 base, the J end by 6 bases, with 12 bases between. Germline V gene lookup returns CDR1 SGHTA and CDR2 FQGNSA. CDR3 length: 14 amino acids. The CDR3 sequence is CASSLGQKGAEAFF. In DNA, the CDR3 is TGTGCCAGCAGCTTAGGACAGAAAGGAGCTGAAGCTTTCTTT.